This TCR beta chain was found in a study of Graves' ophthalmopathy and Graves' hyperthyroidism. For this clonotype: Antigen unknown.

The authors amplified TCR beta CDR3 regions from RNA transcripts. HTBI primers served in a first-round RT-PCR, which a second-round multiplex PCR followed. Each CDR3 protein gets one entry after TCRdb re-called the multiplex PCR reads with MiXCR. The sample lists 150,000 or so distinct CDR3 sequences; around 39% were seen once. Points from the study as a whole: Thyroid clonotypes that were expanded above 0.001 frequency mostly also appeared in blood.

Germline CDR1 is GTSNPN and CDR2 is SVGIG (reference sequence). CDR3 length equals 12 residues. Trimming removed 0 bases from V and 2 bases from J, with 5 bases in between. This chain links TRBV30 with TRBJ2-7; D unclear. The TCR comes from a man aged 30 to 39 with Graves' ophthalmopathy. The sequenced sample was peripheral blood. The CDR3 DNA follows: TGTGCCTGGAGTGTAGCCGCCTACGAGCAGTACTTC. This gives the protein CAWSVAAYEQYF.